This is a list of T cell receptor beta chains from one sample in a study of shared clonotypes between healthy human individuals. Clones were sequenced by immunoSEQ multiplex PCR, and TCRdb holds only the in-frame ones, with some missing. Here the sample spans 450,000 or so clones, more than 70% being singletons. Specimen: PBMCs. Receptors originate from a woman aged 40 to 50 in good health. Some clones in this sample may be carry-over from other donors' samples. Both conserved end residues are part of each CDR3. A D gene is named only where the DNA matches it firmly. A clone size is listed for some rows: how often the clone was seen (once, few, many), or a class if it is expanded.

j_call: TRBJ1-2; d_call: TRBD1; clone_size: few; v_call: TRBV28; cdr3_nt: TGTGCCAGCAGTTTGGGATCACAGGGGGCGACTGGCTACACCTTC; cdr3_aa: CASSLGSQGATGYTF
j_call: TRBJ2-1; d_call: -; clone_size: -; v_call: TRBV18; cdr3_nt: TGTGCCAGCTCACCAAAGTCTCACAGTGGTGAGCAGTTCTTC; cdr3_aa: CASSPKSHSGEQFF
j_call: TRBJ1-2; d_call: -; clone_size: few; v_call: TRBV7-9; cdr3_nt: TGTGCCAGCAGCCAAGGGACACTTGGCTACACCTTC; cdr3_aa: CASSQGTLGYTF
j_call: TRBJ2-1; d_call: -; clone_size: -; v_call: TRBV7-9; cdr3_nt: TGTGCCAGCAGCTCCCTCAGCGTTCGTCCCTACAATGAGCAGTTCTTC; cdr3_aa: CASSSLSVRPYNEQFF
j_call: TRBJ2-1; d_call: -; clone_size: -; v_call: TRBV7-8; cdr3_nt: TGTGCCAGCAGCTTCTCGGGCAACCTTGGCTACAATGAGCAGTTCTTC; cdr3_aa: CASSFSGNLGYNEQFF
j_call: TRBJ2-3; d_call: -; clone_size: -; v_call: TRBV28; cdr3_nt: TGTGCCAGCAGTTCTCCCTCCGTGGGCACAGATACGCAGTATTTT; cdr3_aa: CASSSPSVGTDTQYF
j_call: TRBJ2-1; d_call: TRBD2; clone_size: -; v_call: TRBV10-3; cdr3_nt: TGTGCCATCAGGGCCGGGACTAGCGGACTCGAGCAGTTCTTC; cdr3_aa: CAIRAGTSGLEQFF
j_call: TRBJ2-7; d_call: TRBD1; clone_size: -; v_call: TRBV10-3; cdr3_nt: TGTGCCATCAGTGAGTCAGGCAGGGGGCGATACGAGCAGTACTTC; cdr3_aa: CAISESGRGRYEQYF
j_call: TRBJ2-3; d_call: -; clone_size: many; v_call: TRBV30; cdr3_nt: TGTGCCTGGAGTGCGGGAGATACGCAGTATTTT; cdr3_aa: CAWSAGDTQYF
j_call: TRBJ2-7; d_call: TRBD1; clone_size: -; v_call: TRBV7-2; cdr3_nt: TGTGCCAGCAGCTTAGGCGTCTCAGGGGGCGAGCAGTACTTC; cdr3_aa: CASSLGVSGGEQYF
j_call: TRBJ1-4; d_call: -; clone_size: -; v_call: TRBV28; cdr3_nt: TGTGCCAGCAGTTTTGACACCGGGACAAGAAATGAAAAACTGTTTTTT; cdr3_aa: CASSFDTGTRNEKLFF
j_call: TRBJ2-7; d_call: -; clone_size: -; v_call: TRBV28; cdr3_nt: TGTGCCAGCAGCCCGACGCCTTACGAGCAGTACTTC; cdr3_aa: CASSPTPYEQYF
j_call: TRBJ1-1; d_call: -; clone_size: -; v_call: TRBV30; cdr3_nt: TGTGCCTGGAGTGAGGGCCATGAGACTGAAGCTTTCTTT; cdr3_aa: CAWSEGHETEAFF
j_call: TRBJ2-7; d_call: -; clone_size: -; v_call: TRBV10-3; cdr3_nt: TGTGCCATCAGTGAGAGGGGCACTTCCTACGAGCAGTACTTC; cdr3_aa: CAISERGTSYEQYF
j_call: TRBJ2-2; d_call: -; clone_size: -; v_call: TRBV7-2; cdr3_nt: TGTGCCAGTAGCATGGGACTTACGAACACCGGGGAGCTGTTTTTT; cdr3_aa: CASSMGLTNTGELFF
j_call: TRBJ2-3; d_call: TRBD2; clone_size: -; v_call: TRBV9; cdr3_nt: TGTGCCAGCAGCGTAGTCTCAGCGGGAGGGCCAGATACGCAGTATTTT; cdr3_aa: CASSVVSAGGPDTQYF
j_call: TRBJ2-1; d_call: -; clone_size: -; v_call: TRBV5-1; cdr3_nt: TGCGCCAGCAGCTTGGCGTGGGGTCGGGATGAGCAGTTCTTC; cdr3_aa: CASSLAWGRDEQFF
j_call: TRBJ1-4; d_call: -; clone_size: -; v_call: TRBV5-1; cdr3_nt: TGCGCCAGCAGCCCCGGCAGGGAACATGAAAAACTGTTTTTT; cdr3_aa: CASSPGREHEKLFF
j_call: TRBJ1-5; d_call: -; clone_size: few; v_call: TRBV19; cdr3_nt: TGTGCCAGTAGTATGACAGCCTTGTATCAGCCCCAGCATTTT; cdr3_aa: CASSMTALYQPQHF
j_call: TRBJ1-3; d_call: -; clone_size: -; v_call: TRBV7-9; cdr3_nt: TGTGCCAGCAGCCGAAGCGGCGACTTCTCTGGAAACACCATATATTTT; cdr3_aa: CASSRSGDFSGNTIYF
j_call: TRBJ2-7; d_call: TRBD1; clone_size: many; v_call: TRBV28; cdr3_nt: TGTGCCAGCTGTTCGGGACAGGATGTTTACGAGCAGTACTTC; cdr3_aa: CASCSGQDVYEQYF
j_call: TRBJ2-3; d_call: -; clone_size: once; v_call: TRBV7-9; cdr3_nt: TGTGCCAGCAGCCGGTCGGGTAGCACAGATACGCAGTATTTT; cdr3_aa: CASSRSGSTDTQYF
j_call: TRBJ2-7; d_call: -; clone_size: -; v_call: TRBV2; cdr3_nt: TGTGCCAGCACGCGTGGAAACGAGCAGTACTTC; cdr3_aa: CASTRGNEQYF
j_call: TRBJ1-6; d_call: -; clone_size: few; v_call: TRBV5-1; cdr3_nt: TGCGCCAGCAGCTTGTGGGGGAATAATTCACCCCTCCACTTT; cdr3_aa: CASSLWGNNSPLHF
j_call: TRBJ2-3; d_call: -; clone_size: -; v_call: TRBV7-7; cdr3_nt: TGTGCTAGCAGCTTAAGAGAGGCCACAGATACGCAGTATTTT; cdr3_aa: CASSLREATDTQYF
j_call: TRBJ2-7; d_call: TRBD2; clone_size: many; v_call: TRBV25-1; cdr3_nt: TGTGCCAGCAGTGCCGGTAGCGGGTACCTTTCCTACGAGCAGTACTTC; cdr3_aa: CASSAGSGYLSYEQYF
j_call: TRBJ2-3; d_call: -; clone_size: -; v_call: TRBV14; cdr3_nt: TGTGCCAGCAGCCGAAGCCCACATAGCGGCACAGATACGCAGTATTTT; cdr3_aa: CASSRSPHSGTDTQYF